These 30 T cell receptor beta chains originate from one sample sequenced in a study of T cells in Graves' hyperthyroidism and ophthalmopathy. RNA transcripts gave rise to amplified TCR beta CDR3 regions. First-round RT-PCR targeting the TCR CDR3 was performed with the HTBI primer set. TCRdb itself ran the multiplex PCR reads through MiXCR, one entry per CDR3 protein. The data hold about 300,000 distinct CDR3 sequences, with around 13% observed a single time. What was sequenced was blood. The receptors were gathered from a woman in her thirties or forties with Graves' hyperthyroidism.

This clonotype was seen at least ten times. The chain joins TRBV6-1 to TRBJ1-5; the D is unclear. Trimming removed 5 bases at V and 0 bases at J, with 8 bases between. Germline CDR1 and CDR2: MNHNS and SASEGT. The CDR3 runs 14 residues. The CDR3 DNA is TGTGCCAGCAGTCCGGGCCATAGCAATCAGCCCCAGCATTTT. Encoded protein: CASSPGHSNQPQHF.

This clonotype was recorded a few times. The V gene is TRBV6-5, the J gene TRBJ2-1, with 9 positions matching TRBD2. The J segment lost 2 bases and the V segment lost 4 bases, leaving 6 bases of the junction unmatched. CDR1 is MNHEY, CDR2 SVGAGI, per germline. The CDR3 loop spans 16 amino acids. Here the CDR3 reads CASSFMTSGAYNEQFF. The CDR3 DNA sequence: TGTGCCAGCAGTTTTATGACTAGCGGAGCCTACAATGAGCAGTTCTTC.

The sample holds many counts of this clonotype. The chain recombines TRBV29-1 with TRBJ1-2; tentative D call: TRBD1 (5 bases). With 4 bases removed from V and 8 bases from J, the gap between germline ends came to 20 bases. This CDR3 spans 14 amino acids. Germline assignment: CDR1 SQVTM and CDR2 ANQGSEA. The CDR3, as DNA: TGCAGCGTTGTGGCGGGTGGAAGGGGCCTGGGCTACACCTTC. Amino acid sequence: CSVVAGGRGLGYTF.

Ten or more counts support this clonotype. The CDR3 DNA is TGCAGTGCAAGGACTAGCGGGAGAGGTGGAGGTACGCAGTATTTT. Amino acid sequence: CSARTSGRGGGTQYF. J is TRBJ2-3 and V is TRBV20-1; 13 nucleotides align to TRBD2. Germline CDR1 and CDR2: DFQATT and SNEGSKA (reference sequence). The CDR3 runs to 15 residues. The trim removed 6 bases at V and 8 bases at J, leaving 11 bases unmatched.

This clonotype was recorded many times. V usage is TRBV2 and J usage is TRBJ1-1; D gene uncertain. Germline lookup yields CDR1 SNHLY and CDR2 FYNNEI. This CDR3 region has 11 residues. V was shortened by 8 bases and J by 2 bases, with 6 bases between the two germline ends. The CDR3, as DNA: TGTGCCAGCGCGCTTAACACTGAAGCTTTCTTT. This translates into CASALNTEAFF.

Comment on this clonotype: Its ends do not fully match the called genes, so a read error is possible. As DNA, the CDR3 is TGCGGTGCTAGTCCGGGACAGTATAATTCACCCCTCCACTTT. It yields the protein CGASPGQYNSPLHF. V usage is TRBV20-1 and J usage is TRBJ1-6; 7 nucleotides align to TRBD1. The CDR3 is 14 residues long. The germline V gene has CDR1 DFQATT and CDR2 SNEGSKA (reference sequence).

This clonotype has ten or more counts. Here the CDR3 DNA reads TGTGCCAGCAGTATACAGGGGTTGTCCGAAAAACTGTTTTTT. It yields the protein CASSIQGLSEKLFF. V gene TRBV28 combines with J gene TRBJ1-4; 7 bases are shared with TRBD1. The V gene end was trimmed by 5 bases and the J gene end by 8 bases; junction bases not matched to a gene: 8. Germline V gives CDR1 MDHEN, CDR2 SYDVKM. The CDR3 totals 14 residues.

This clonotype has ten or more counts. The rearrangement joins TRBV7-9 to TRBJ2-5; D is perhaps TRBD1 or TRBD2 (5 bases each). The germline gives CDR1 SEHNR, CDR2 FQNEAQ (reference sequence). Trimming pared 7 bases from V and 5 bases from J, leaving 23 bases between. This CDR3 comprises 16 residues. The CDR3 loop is CASTTEGRGVLETQYF. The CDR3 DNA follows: TGTGCCAGCACCACTGAGGGGAGAGGGGTTTTGGAGACCCAGTACTTC.

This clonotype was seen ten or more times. The CDR3 sequence is CAGTMGDSPLHF. The CDR3 coding sequence is TGTGCCGGAACAATGGGGGATTCACCCCTCCACTTT. V is TRBV30 and J is TRBJ1-6, with D possibly TRBD1 on 5 matching bases. Germline CDR1 and CDR2: GTSNPN and SVGIG (reference sequence). V lost 8 bases and J 8 bases, leaving 13 bases between the germline ends. This CDR3 has 12 residues.

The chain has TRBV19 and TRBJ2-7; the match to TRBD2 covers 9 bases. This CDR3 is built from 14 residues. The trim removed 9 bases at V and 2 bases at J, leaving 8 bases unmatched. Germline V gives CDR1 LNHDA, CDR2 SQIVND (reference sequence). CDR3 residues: CASRGAGGPYEQYF. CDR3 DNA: TGTGCCAGCCGCGGGGCGGGAGGGCCCTACGAGCAGTACTTC.

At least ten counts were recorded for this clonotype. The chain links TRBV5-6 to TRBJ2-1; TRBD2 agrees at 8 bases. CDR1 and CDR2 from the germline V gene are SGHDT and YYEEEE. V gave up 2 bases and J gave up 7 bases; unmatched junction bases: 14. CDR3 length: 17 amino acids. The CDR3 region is CASSLLLAGTRRNEQFF. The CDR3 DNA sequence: TGTGCCAGCAGCTTACTCCTCGCCGGGACTAGGAGGAATGAGCAGTTCTTC.

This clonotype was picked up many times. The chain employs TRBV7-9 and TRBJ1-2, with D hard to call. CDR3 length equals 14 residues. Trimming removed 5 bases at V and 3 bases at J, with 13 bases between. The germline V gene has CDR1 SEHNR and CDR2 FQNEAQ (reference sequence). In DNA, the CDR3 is TGTGCCAGCAGCCCAATAGACCGGGACTATGGCTACACCTTC. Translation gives CASSPIDRDYGYTF.

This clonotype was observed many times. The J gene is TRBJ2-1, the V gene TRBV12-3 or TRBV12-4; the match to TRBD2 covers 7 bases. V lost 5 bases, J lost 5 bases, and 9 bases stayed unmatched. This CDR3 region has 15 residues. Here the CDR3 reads CASSHPAGLDNEQFF. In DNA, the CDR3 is TGTGCCAGCAGTCACCCAGCGGGACTCGACAATGAGCAGTTCTTC.

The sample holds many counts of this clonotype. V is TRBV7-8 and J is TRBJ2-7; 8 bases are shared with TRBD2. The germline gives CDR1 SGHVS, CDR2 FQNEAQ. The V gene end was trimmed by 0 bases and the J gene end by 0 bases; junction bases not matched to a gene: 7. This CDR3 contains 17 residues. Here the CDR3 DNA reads TGTGCCAGCAGCTTAGCGCGGATGGCGGGAGGCTCCTACGAGCAGTACTTC. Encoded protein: CASSLARMAGGSYEQYF.

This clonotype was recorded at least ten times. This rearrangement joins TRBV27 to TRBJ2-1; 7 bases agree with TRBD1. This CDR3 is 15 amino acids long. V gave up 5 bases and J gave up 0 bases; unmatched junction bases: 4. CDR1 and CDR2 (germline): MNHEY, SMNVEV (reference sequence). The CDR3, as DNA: TGTGCCAGCAGTACCGGGACAGCCTCCTACAATGAGCAGTTCTTC. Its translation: CASSTGTASYNEQFF.

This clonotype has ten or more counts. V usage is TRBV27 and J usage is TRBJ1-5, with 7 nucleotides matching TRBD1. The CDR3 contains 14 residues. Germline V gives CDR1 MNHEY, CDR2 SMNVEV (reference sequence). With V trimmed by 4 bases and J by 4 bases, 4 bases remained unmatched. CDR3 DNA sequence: TGTGCCAGCAGTTGGAGGGGGCCAAATCAGCCCCAGCATTTT. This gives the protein CASSWRGPNQPQHF.

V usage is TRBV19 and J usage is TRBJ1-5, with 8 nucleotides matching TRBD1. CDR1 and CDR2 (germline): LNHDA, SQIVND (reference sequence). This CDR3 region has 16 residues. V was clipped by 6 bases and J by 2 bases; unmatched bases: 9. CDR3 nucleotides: TGTGCCAGTAGGCACCAACCAGGGGGCGGCAATCAGCCCCAGCATTTT. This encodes CASRHQPGGGNQPQHF.

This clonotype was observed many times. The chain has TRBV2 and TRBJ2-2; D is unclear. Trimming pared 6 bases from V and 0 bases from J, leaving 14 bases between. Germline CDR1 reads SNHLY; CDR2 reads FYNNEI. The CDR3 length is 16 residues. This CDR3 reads CASRPRFLANTGELFF. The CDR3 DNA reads TGTGCCAGCAGGCCGCGGTTCTTGGCGAACACCGGGGAGCTGTTTTTT.

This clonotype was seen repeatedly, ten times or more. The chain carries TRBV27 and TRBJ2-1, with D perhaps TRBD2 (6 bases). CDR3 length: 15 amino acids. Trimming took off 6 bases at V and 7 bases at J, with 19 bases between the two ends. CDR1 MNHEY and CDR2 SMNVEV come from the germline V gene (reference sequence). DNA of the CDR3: TGTGCCAGCAGCCCCGGTACCCGGGGACTGAATGAGCAGTTCTTC. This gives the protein CASSPGTRGLNEQFF.

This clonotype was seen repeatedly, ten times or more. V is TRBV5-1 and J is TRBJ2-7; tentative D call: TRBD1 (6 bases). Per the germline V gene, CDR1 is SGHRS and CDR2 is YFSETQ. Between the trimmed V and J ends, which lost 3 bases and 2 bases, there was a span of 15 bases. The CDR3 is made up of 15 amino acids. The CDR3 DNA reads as TGCGCCAGCAGCTGGCGACAGGACCGAACCTACGAGCAGTACTTC. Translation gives CASSWRQDRTYEQYF.

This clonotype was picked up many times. The CDR3 bases are TGCAGTGCTCCCCCCCCCCAGGGCGGCTCACCCCTCCACTTT. The encoded protein is CSAPPPQGGSPLHF. V gene TRBV20-1 combines with J gene TRBJ1-6, with TRBD1 as a possible D gene (5 bases). Germline V gene lookup returns CDR1 DFQATT and CDR2 SNEGSKA (reference sequence). V was cut by 5 bases and J by 10 bases, with 18 bases left in between. The CDR3 is 14 amino acids.

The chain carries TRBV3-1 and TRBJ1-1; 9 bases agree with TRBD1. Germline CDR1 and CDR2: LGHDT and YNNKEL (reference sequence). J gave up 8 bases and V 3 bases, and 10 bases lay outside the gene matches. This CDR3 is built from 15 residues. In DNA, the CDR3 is TGTGCCAGCAGCCAGACGGGACAGGGTCCCCCCGAAGCTTTCTTT. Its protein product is CASSQTGQGPPEAFF. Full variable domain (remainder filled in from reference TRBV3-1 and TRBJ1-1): DTAVSQTPKYLVTQMGNDKSIKCEQNLGHDTMYWYKQDSKKFLKIMFSYNNKELIINETVPNRFSPKSPDKAHLNLHINSLELGDSAVYFCASSQTGQGPPEAFFGQGTRLTVV.

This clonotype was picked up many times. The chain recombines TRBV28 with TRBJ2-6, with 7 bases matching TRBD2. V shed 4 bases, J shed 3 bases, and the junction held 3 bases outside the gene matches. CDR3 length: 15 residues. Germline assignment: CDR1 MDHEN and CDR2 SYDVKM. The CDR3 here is CASSYLADGANVLTF. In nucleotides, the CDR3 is TGTGCCAGCAGTTATCTAGCGGATGGGGCCAACGTCCTGACTTTC.

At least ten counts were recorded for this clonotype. CDR3 sequence (DNA): TGTGCCAGCAGTACCTTCCGGGACAGCGTCGGGGGCACTGAAGCTTTCTTT. As protein: CASSTFRDSVGGTEAFF. The chain couples TRBV6-1 to TRBJ1-1, with 7 positions matching TRBD1. In germline, CDR1 is MNHNS, CDR2 SASEGT. The trim removed 5 bases at V and 4 bases at J, leaving 16 bases unmatched. The CDR3 length is 17 residues.

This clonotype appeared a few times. For the CDR3, the DNA is TGTGCCATCAGTGAGTCGAGGCTTGGCTATGGCTACACCTTC. Its translation: CAISESRLGYGYTF. The gene calls are TRBV10-3 and TRBJ1-2, with D unclear. Trimming pared 0 bases from V and 4 bases from J, leaving 9 bases between. CDR3 length: 14 amino acids. The germline V gene has CDR1 ENHRY and CDR2 SYGVKD.

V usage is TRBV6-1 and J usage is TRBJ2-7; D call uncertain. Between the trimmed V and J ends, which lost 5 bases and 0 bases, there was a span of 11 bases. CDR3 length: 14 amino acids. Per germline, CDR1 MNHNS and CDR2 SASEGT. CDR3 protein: CASSRPGDSYEQYF. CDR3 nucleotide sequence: TGTGCCAGCAGTAGACCAGGCGACTCCTACGAGCAGTACTTC.

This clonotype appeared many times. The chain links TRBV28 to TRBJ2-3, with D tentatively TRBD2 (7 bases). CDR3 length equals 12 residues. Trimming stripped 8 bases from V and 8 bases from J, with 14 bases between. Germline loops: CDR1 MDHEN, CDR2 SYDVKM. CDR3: CASSLGGATQYF. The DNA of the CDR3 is TGTGCCAGCTCCTTGGGGGGGGCTACGCAGTATTTT. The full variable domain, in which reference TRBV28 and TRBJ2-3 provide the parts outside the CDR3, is DVKVTQSSRYLVKRTGEKVFLECVQDMDHENMFWYRQDPGLGLRLIYFSYDVKMKEKGDIPEGYSVSREKKERFSLILESASTNQTSMYLCASSLGGATQYFGPGTRLTVL.

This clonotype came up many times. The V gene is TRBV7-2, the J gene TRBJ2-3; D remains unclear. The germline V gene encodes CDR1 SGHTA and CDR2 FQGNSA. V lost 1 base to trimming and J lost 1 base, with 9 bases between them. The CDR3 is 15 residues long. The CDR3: CASSLVWSGTDTQYF. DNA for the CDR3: TGTGCCAGCAGCTTAGTGTGGAGCGGCACAGATACGCAGTATTTT.

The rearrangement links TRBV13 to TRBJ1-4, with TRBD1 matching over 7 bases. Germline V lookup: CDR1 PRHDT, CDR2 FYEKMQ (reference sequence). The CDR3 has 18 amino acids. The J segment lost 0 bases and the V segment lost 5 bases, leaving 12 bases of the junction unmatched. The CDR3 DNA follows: TGTGCCAGCAGCAAAGGGGGCTTCCAAGGAGCAACTAATGAAAAACTGTTTTTT. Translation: CASSKGGFQGATNEKLFF. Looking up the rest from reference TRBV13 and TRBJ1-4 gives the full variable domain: AAGVIQSPRHLIKEKRETATLKCYPIPRHDTVYWYQQGPGQDPQFLISFYEKMQSDKGSIPDRFSAQQFSDYHSELNMSSLELGDSALYFCASSKGGFQGATNEKLFFGSGTQLSVL.

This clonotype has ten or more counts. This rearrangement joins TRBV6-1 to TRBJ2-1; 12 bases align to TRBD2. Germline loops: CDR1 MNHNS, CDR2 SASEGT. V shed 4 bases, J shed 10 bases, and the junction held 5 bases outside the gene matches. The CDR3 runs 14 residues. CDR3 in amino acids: CASSGTSGIGEQFF. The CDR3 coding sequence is TGTGCCAGCAGTGGGACTAGCGGGATAGGGGAGCAGTTCTTC.